This TCR beta chain stems from a study of blood T cell repertoires in COVID-19. Germline CDR1 and CDR2: SGHRS and YFSETQ. The CDR3 covers 16 residues. The V gene end was trimmed by 1 base and the J gene end by 8 bases; junction bases not matched to a gene: 9. As originally analysed: The authors estimated nucleated cell counts from reference gene primer amplification. Some clones are missing from TCRdb's copy, which holds only in-frame ones; the method was immunoSEQ multiplex PCR. D and trimming were read from the DNA, whereas the V and J calls and clone size are those reported in that table. Of about 12,000 clones in the sample, less than 85% were seen once.

The sequenced sample was peripheral blood. The rearrangement joins TRBV5-1 to TRBJ1-4; 9 bases line up with TRBD1. This TCR was sampled from a human donor in a cohort sampled during active COVID-19. CDR3 protein: CASSLRDRASGEKLFF. CDR3 DNA: TGCGCCAGCAGCTTGAGGGACAGGGCTTCGGGGGAAAAACTGTTTTTT.